The count of the clone carrying this T cell receptor (beta chain) is one. This entry is derived from a study of blood T cell repertoires in COVID-19. Background on the study: There were acute and convalescent COVID-19 samples, and they came from the United States, Italy and Spain. T cells, B-cell-depleted T cells, or PBMCs supplied cDNA or gDNA.

Per the germline V gene, CDR1 is SQVTM and CDR2 is ANQGSEA. The CDR3 is 14 amino acids. V was clipped by 4 bases and J by 5 bases; unmatched bases: 8. Generated by immunoSEQ multiplex PCR, the TCRdb table keeps only in-frame clones and is missing some. The repertoire holds around 37,000 clones, with 75% to 95% as singletons. This receptor was identified in a woman older than 75 with acute or convalescent COVID-19. The chain carries TRBV29-1 and TRBJ2-5; 9 bases are shared with TRBD2. Input material: peripheral blood. Here the CDR3 reads CSVAPGLAFETQYF. In nucleotides, the CDR3 is TGCAGCGTTGCGCCGGGACTAGCTTTTGAGACCCAGTACTTC.